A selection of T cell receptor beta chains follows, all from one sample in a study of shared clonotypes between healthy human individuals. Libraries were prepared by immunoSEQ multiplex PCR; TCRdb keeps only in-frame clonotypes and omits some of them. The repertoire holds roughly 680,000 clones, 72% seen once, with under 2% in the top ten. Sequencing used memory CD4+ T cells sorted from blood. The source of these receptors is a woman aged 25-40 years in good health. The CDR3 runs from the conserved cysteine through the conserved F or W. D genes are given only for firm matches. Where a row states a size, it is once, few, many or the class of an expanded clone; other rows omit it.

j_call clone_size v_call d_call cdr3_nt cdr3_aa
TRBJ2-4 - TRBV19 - TGTGCCAGTAGTATAGAACTCCTACTAGCCAAAAACATTCAGTACTTC CASSIELLLAKNIQYF
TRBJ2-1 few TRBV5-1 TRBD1 TGCGCCAGTCACTTCGACAGGGACAATGAGCAGTTCTTC CASHFDRDNEQFF
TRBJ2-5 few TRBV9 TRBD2 TGTGCCAGCAGCGCCGCCGGGAGGGAAGAGACCCAGTACTTC CASSAAGREETQYF
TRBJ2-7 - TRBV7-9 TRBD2 TGTGCCAGCAGCGGGAGCGGGAGGGTCAACGAGCAGTACTTC CASSGSGRVNEQYF
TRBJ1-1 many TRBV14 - TGTGCCAGCAGCCAAATGATGAACACTGAAGCTTTCTTT CASSQMMNTEAFF
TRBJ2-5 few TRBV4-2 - TGTGCCAGCAGCCATCCCGGGACAGTGCCTCGGGAGCAGTACTTC CASSHPGTVPREQYF
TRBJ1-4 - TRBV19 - TGTGCCAGACAAGCCAGGGAAACGGAAAAACTGTTTTTT CARQARETEKLFF
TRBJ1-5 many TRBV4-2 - TGTGCCAGCAGCCAAGACACAAATAATCAGCCCCAGCATTTT CASSQDTNNQPQHF
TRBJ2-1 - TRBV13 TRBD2 TGTGCCAGCAGCTTAGCCTCTAGAGTAGCGGGAGGGCCTGTCCATGAGCAGTTCTTC CASSLASRVAGGPVHEQFF
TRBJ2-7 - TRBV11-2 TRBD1 TGTGCCAGCAGCCAACAGGGGGCGAGCGAGCAGTACTTC CASSQQGASEQYF
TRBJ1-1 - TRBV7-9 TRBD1 TGTGCCAGCAGCTTAGGACAGGGAAGGGCTGAAGCTTTCTTT CASSLGQGRAEAFF
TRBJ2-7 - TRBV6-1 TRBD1 TGTGCCAGCAGTGCCCCCGGGACAGGCTCCTACGAGCAGTACTTC CASSAPGTGSYEQYF
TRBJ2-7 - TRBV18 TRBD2 TGTGCCAGCTCATCACTAGCGTTGCGGGGCGAGCAGTACTTC CASSSLALRGEQYF
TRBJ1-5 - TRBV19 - TGTGCCATTAGACTTCCGGGGGGACCCCAGCATTTT CAIRLPGGPQHF
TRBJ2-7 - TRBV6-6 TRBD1 TGTGCCAGCAGCGCCGGGACAGGGAGCTACGAGCAGTACTTC CASSAGTGSYEQYF
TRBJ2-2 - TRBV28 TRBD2 TGTGCCAGCAGTCCAGGGACTAGCGGGAGATCAATCCGGGAGCTGTTTTTT CASSPGTSGRSIRELFF
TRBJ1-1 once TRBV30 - TGTGCCTGGAGAGGGTATCGAGCTGAAGCTTTCTTT CAWRGYRAEAFF
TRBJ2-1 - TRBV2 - TGTGCCAGCAGCCGACTAGGGACCTACAATGAGCAGTTCTTC CASSRLGTYNEQFF
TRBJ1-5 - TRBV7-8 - TGTGCCAGCAGCCTTAATTTGGGGCGGGGGCACCATCAGCCCCAGCATTTT CASSLNLGRGHHQPQHF
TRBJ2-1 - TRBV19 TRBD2 TGTGCCAGTAGTACGGGACTCTCGGGGGGTAATGAGCAGTTCTTC CASSTGLSGGNEQFF
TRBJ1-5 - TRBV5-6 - TGTGCCAGCAGCTTGTACGGGGCCACGGACTCTAATCAGCCCCAGCATTTT CASSLYGATDSNQPQHF
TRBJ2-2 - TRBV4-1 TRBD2 TGCGCCAGCAGCCTCGTTATAGCGGGAGTGGTAAGCACCGGGGAGCTGTTTTTT CASSLVIAGVVSTGELFF